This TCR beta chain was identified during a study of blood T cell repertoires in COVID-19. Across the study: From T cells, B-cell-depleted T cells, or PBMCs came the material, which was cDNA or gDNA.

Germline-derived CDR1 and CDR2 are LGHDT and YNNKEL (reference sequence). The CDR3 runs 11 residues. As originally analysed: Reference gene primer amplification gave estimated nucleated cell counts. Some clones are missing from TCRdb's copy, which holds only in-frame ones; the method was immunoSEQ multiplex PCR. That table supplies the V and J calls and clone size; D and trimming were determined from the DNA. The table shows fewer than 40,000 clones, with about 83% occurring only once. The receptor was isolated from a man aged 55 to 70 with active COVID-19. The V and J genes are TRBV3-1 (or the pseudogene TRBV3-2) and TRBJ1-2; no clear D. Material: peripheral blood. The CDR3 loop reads CASSQNYGYTF. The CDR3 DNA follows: TGTGCTAGCTCACAGAACTATGGCTACACCTTC.